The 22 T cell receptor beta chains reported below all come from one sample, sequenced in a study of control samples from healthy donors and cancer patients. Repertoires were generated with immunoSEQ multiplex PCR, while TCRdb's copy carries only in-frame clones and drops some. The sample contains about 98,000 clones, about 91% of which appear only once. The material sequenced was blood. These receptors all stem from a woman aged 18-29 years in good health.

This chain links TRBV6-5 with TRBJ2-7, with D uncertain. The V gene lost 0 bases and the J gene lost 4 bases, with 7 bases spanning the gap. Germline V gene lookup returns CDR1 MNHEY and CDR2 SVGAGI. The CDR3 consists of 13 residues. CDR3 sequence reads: CASSYSIGYEQYF. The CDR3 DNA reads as TGTGCCAGCAGTTACTCGATCGGTTACGAGCAGTACTTC.

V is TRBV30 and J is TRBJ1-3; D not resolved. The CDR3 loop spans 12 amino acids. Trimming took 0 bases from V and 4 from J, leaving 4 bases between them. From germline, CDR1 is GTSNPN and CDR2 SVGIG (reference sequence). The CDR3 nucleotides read TGTGCCTGGAGTGTACAAGGAAACACCATATATTTT. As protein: CAWSVQGNTIYF.

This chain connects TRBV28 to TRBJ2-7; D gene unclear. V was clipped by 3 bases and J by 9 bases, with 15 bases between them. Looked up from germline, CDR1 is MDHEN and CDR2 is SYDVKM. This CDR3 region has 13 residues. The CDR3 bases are TGTGCCAGCAGTTTCCGTATCCCTCCCGCGCAGTACTTC. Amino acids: CASSFRIPPAQYF.

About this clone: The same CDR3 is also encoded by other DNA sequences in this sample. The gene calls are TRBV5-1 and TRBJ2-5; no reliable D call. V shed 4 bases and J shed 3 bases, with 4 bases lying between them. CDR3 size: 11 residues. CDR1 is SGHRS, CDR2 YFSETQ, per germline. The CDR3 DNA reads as TGCGCCAGCAGCCTAGAAGAGACCCAGTACTTC. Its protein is CASSLEETQYF.

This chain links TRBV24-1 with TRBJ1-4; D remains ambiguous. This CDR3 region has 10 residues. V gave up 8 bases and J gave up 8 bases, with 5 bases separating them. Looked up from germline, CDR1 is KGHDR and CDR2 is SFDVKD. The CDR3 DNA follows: TGTGCCACCAAGTTGGAAAAACTGTTTTTT. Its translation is CATKLEKLFF.

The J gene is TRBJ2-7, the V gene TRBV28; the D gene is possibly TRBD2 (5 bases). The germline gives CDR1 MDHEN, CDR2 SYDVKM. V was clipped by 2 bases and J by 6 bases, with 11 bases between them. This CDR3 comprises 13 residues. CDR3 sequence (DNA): TGTGCCAGCAGTTTAAGGCGGGCCGTCGAGCAGTACTTC. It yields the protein CASSLRRAVEQYF.

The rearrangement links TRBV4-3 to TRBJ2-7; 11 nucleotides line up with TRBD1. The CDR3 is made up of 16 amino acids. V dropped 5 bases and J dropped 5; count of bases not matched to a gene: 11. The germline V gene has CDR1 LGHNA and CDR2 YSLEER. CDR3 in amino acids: CASSFTSGTGGDEQYF. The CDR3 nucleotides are TGCGCCAGCAGCTTCACCTCCGGGACAGGGGGGGACGAGCAGTACTTC.

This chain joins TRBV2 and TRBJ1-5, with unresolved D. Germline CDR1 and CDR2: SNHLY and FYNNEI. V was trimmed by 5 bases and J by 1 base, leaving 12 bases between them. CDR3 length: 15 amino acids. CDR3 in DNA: TGTGCCAGCAGTCTTGAGTCCTACAGCAATCAGCCCCAGCATTTT. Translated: CASSLESYSNQPQHF.

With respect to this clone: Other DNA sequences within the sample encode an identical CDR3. The CDR3 DNA follows: TGCGCCAGCAGCTTGGGTGAGGGGGCTGGGGCCAACGTCCTGACTTTC. It specifies CASSLGEGAGANVLTF. This chain links TRBV5-1 with TRBJ2-6; D may be TRBD1 (6 bases). V was cut by 0 bases and J by 2 bases, with 9 bases left in between. The CDR3 spans 16 residues. Germline V gene lookup returns CDR1 SGHRS and CDR2 YFSETQ.

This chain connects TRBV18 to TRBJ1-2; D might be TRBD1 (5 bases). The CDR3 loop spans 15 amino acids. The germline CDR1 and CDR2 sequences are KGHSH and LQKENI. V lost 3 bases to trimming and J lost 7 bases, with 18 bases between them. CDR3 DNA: TGTGCCAGCTCACCGGGACGGGCGAACCCTTCTGGCTACACCTTC. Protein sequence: CASSPGRANPSGYTF.

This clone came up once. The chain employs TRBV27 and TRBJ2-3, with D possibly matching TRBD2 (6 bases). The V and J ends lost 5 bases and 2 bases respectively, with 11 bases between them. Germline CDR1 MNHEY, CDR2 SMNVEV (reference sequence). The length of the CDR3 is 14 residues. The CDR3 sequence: CASSPGAFTDTQYF. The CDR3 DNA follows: TGTGCCAGCAGTCCGGGAGCCTTCACAGATACGCAGTATTTT.

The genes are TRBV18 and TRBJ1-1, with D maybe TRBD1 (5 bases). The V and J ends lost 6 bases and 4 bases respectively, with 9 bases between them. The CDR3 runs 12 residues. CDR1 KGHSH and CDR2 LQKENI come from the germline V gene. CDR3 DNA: TGTGCCAGCTCCCGAAGGGGCACTGAAGCTTTCTTT. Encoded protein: CASSRRGTEAFF.

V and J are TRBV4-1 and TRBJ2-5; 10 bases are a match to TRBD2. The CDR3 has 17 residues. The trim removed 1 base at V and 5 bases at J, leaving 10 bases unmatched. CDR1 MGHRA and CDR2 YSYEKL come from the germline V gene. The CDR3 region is CASSQGASGRALETQYF. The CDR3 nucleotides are TGCGCCAGCAGCCAAGGGGCTAGCGGGAGAGCTTTGGAGACCCAGTACTTC.

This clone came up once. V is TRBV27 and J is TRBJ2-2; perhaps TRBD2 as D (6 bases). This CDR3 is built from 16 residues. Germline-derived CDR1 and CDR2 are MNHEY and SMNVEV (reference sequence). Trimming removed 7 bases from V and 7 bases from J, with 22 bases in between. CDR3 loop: CASTANGSMWGGELFF. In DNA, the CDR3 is TGTGCCAGCACTGCCAACGGGAGTATGTGGGGCGGGGAGCTGTTTTTT.

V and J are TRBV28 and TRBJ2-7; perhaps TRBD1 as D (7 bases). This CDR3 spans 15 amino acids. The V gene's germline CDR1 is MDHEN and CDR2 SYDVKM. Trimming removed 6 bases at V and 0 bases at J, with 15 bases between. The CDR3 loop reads CASSPGDSLSYEQYF. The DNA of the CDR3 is TGTGCCAGCAGCCCGGGGGACAGCCTCTCCTACGAGCAGTACTTC. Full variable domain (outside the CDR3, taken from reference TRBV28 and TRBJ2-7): DVKVTQSSRYLVKRTGEKVFLECVQDMDHENMFWYRQDPGLGLRLIYFSYDVKMKEKGDIPEGYSVSREKKERFSLILESASTNQTSMYLCASSPGDSLSYEQYFGPGTRLTVT.

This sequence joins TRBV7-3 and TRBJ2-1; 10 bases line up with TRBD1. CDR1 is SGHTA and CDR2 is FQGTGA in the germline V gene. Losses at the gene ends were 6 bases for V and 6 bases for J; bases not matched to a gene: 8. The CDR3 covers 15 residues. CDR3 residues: CASRSGTGVLNEQFF. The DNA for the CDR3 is TGTGCCAGCAGATCCGGGACAGGGGTCCTCAATGAGCAGTTCTTC.

In DNA form, the CDR3 reads TGTGCCAGCTCAACCCGTGGACCCACAGATACGCAGTATTTT. Translation: CASSTRGPTDTQYF. V usage is TRBV18 and J usage is TRBJ2-3; D uncertain. Trimming shortened V by 5 bases and J by 2 bases, and 11 bases separated the two germline ends. Germline values: CDR1 KGHSH, CDR2 LQKENI. CDR3 length equals 14 residues.

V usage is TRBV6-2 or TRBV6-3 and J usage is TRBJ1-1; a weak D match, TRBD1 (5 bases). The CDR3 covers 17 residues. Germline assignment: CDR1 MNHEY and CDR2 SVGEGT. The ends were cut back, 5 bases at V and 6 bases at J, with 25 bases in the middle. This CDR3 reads CASSAISMGESAPEAFF. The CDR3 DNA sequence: TGTGCCAGCAGTGCTATATCTATGGGGGAGTCGGCCCCTGAAGCTTTCTTT.

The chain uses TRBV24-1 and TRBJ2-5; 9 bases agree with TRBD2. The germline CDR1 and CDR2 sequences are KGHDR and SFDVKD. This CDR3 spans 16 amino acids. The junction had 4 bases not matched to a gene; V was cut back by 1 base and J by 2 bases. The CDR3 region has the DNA TGTGCCACCAGTGATTTTACGGCGGGAGGGCAAGAGACCCAGTACTTC. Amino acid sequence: CATSDFTAGGQETQYF.

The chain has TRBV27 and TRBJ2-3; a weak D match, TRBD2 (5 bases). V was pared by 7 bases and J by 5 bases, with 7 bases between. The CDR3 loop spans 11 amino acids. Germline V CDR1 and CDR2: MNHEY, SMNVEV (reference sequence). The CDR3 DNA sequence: TGTGCCAGCACTGGAGGAGATACGCAGTATTTT. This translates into CASTGGDTQYF.

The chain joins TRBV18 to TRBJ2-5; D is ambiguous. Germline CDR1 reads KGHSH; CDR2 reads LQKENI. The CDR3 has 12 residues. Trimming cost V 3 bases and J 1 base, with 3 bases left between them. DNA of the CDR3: TGTGCCAGCTCACCCCTCCAAGAGACCCAGTACTTC. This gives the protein CASSPLQETQYF. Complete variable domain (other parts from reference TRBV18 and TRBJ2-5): NAGVMQNPRHLVRRRGQEARLRCSPMKGHSHVYWYRQLPEEGLKFMVYLQKENIIDESGMPKERFSAEFPKEGPSILRIQQVVRGDSAAYFCASSPLQETQYFGPGTRLLVL.

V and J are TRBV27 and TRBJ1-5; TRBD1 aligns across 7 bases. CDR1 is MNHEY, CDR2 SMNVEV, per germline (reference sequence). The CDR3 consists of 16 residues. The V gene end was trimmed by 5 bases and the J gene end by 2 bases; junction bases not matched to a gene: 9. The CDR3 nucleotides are TGTGCCAGCAGTCCCCACACAGGGGTCGGCAATCAGCCCCAGCATTTT. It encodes CASSPHTGVGNQPQHF.